What follows describes a single T cell receptor beta chain. Antigen specificity is unknown. Germline assignment: CDR1 MGHRA and CDR2 YSYEKL. The length of the CDR3 is 11 residues. V shed 3 bases and J shed 6 bases, with 3 bases lying between them. The data are from a study of T cell repertoires in cytomegalovirus infection. Study summary: Signatures in public TCR beta sequences pointed to both CMV infection and matching HLA type. Study results and limitations: Identification of carriers of CMV plus the relevant HLA was achieved through cumulative public TCR beta family frequency.

TCRdb reprocessed the reads with MiXCR, giving one entry per CDR3 protein. The top ten clones hold around 48% of a sample with 450,000 to 650,000 distinct CDR3 sequences, roughly 43% of them seen once. The sequences come from cultured PBMCs, collected from culture after CMV antigen stimulation. The chain uses TRBV4-1 and TRBJ2-1; D gene unclear. This clonotype was sampled from a human donor in good health (CMV status not recorded). Some clones in this sample may be carry-over from other donors' samples. The CDR3 here is CASSQFNEQFF. DNA for the CDR3: TGCGCCAGCAGCCAGTTCAATGAGCAGTTCTTC.